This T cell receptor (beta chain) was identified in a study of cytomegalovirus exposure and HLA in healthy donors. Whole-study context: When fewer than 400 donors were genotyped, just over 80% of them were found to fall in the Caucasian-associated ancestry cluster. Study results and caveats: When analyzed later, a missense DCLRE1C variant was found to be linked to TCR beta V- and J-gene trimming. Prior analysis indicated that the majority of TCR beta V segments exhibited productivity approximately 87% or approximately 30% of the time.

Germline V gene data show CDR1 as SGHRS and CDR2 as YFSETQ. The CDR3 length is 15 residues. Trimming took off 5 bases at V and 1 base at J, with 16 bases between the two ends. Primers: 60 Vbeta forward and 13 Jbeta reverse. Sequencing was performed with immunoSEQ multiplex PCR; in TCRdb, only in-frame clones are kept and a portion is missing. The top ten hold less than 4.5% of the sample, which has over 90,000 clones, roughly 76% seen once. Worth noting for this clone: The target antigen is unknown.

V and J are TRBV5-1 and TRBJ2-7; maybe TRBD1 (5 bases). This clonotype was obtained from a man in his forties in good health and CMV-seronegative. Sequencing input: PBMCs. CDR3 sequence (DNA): TGCGCCAGCAGAGTTTGGATCGACAGTTCCTACGAGCAGTACTTC. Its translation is CASRVWIDSSYEQYF.